This section outlines one T cell receptor (beta chain) sequence together with its context. Its antigen is unknown. These data originate in a study of cytomegalovirus exposure and HLA in healthy donors. Study findings and constraints: Reportedly, TCR beta sequences accurately predicted HLA-A and HLA-B alleles in most subjects. The listing of 150 or so TCR beta chains classed them as cytomegalovirus-associated. Cytomegalovirus status was reportedly diagnosed by the classifier with high sensitivity and specificity.

The donors comprised healthy bone marrow donors. Amplification used 60 Vbeta primers and 13 Jbeta primers. TCRdb's copy holds only in-frame clones and misses some; the assay was immunoSEQ multiplex PCR. This table holds approximately 220,000 clones, around 76% found once. This receptor was identified in a man between 40 and 49 years old in good health and CMV-seropositive. Sequenced: PBMCs.

CDR3 coding DNA: TGTGCCAGTAGTACTACTAGCGCGAATGAGCAGTTCTTC. Protein product: CASSTTSANEQFF. The rearrangement links TRBV19 to TRBJ2-1, with 7 positions matching TRBD2. V was pared by 4 bases and J by 7 bases, with 4 bases of the junction left unmatched. This CDR3 has 13 amino acids. Germline CDR1 LNHDA, CDR2 SQIVND (reference sequence).